One sample yielded the 6 T cell receptor beta chains listed below, sequenced in a study of blood T cell repertoires in COVID-19. Produced via immunoSEQ multiplex PCR; TCRdb's table is partial and in-frame only. The sample consists of around 300,000 clones, roughly 89% of them appearing once. Sequences were obtained from PBMCs or T cells enriched from blood (not recorded which). The receptors originated from a woman aged 40 to 50 who had recovered from COVID-19.

This clone appeared a single time. The chain is built from TRBV15 and TRBJ2-5; 10 positions agree with TRBD2. Germline V lookup: CDR1 LNHNV, CDR2 YYDKDF (reference sequence). With V trimmed by 1 base and J by 5 bases, 7 bases remained unmatched. This CDR3 spans 16 amino acids. In DNA form, the CDR3 reads TGTGCCACCAGCAGAGGGGGTAGCGGGAGGTTGGAGACCCAGTACTTC. This sequence encodes CATSRGGSGRLETQYF.

The V gene is TRBV2, the J gene TRBJ2-1; TRBD2 matches at 7 bases. This CDR3 has 13 residues. The germline V gene has CDR1 SNHLY and CDR2 FYNNEI. CDR3 protein: CATRGSSYNEQFF. The CDR3 nucleotides read TGTGCAACGCGGGGGTCCTCCTACAATGAGCAGTTCTTC.

The chain joins TRBV24-1 to TRBJ2-1; D is uncertain. This CDR3 has 13 residues. Per germline, CDR1 KGHDR and CDR2 SFDVKD. With 2 bases removed from V and 10 bases from J, the gap between germline ends came to 11 bases. The CDR3 sequence is CATSDSSEEEQFF. CDR3 coding DNA: TGTGCCACCAGTGATTCTAGTGAGGAGGAGCAGTTCTTC.

The genes are TRBV7-3 and TRBJ2-1, with 7 positions matching TRBD2. Germline lookup yields CDR1 SGHTA and CDR2 FQGTGA. The CDR3 has 17 residues. Unmatched junction bases numbered 18, after V lost 5 bases and J lost 8 bases. The CDR3 loop is CASSREVLREYKDEQFF. The CDR3 DNA is TGTGCCAGCAGCCGGGAGGTCCTTAGGGAGTACAAGGATGAGCAGTTCTTC.

The chain employs TRBV5-1 and TRBJ1-1; D might be TRBD1 (6 bases). The V and J ends lost 3 bases and 1 base respectively, with 7 bases between them. The length of the CDR3 is 13 residues. The V gene's germline CDR1 is SGHRS and CDR2 YFSETQ. CDR3 amino acids: CASSWTANTEAFF. In nucleotides, the CDR3 is TGCGCCAGCAGCTGGACAGCGAACACTGAAGCTTTCTTT.

The chain combines TRBV12-3 or TRBV12-4 with TRBJ1-2; D ambiguous. Trimming pared 6 bases from V and 7 bases from J, leaving 15 bases between. The CDR3 has 13 residues. CDR3 nucleotide sequence: TGTGCCAGCAGCCGGGAGCCGGTGGGTGGCTACACCTTC. Its translation is CASSREPVGGYTF.